This TCR beta chain is drawn from a study of blood T cell repertoires in COVID-19 (TCRdb year 2020). Regarding the complete study: Samples covering the acute and convalescent phases of COVID-19 were provided by collaborators in the United States, Italy and Spain. Subjects who had been exposed to COVID-19, were actively infected with it, or had recovered from it provided the deeply sampled blood TCRbeta repertoires that made up the dataset. The prospective study material was composed of cDNA or gDNA derived from T cells, B-cell-depleted T cells, or PBMCs. The repertoires were released in a freely available public database intended as a resource for research on the immune response to SARS-CoV-2. Samples were obtained from the ongoing ImmuneRACE study (first 160 participants) and from 1,254 subjects provided by 6 global collaborators. Where HLA class I and class II types were available, the types were taken from metadata supplied by the sample provider, not from assay-based typing. A de-identified subject ID, COVID-19 status, age in years and sex were almost always included in the sample metadata.

TCRbeta CDR3 regions were amplified from genomic DNA using the immunoSEQ Assay, a bias-controlled multiplex PCR. In the authors' own workflow: The number of nucleated cells in each sample was estimated from the amplification of reference gene primers within the assay. To quantify the absolute abundance of each unique TCRbeta CDR3 rearrangement, sequence reads were collapsed and filtered. For each sample, productive Simpson clonality was calculated as the square root of Simpson's diversity index across productive rearrangements. What TCRdb holds here is the immuneACCESS table cut down to in-frame rearrangements. Part of the clones is not present; checked against another copy, under half of the missing clones reflect an unresolved V gene, and the others are unexplained. V and J calls and clone size follow that table, whereas D and trimming were derived from the DNA. In all, the sample holds over 110,000 clones, and under 90% of those were seen once. The top ten hold 8.2% of the sample.

What the research found in general, with its limitations: The quantity of clinical and demographic metadata differed by source and by participant and was supplied without curation.

As to this clone: Its antigen specificity is not known. No qualities accompany the bases; no much larger clone lies one base away.

V is pruned by 2 bases and J by 6 bases, leaving 4 bases of the junction without a gene match. Sequences MNHEY (CDR1) and SVGEGT (CDR2) are obtained from the germline V gene. There are 15 amino acids in the CDR3, from cysteine to phenylalanine inclusive. The kept DNA is CDR3 alone, 45 bases in frame from the first base. Collaborating institutions collected whole blood in K2EDTA tubes following their own protocols. Collaborator samples were shipped for TCRbeta analysis as frozen whole blood, isolated PBMCs, or DNA extracted from either sample type. The specimen was peripheral blood. The rearrangement combines TRBV6-2 or TRBV6-3 with TRBJ2-6; 7 junctional bases match TRBD1. This TCR derives from a human donor in a cohort sampled during active COVID-19. The bases are TGTGCCAGCAGTTACGAGGGACAGATGGCCAACGTCCTGACTTTC. This is translated as CASSYEGQMANVLTF.